This is a list of T cell receptor beta chains from one sample in a study of regulatory T cells in long-lasting Graves disease. TCRdb used MiXCR to reprocess the multiplex PCR reads, holding one entry per CDR3 protein. The top ten hold 22% of the sample, which has around 230,000 distinct CDR3 sequences, around 16% seen once. This specimen was peripheral blood mononuclear cells (PBMCs), taken at new diagnosis, from a patient treated with antithyroid drugs. The receptors stem from a female donor with Graves disease. The CDR3 runs from the conserved cysteine through the conserved F or W. The D gene is left open where the match is weak. Part of the rows lack a size; the others show once, few, many or a class for expanded clones.

few | TRBJ1-6 | TRBV6-1 | 13 | NA | TGTGCCAGCATCAAGGAAGCAGGATCACCCCTCCACTTT | CASIKEAGSPLHF
NA | TRBJ2-1 | TRBV11-1 | 16 | TRBD2 | TGTGCCAGCACCCAGACTAGCGGGAGGTTTGGGAATGAGCAGTTCTTC | CASTQTSGRFGNEQFF
many | TRBJ2-5 | TRBV20-1 | 15 | TRBD1 | TGCAGTGCTCGATCCGGGACAGGGGAGGGAGAGACCCAGTACTTC | CSARSGTGEGETQYF
many | TRBJ2-3 | TRBV11-2 | 16 | TRBD2 | TGTGCCAGCAGCCAAAATCTAGCGGGAGGGACAGATACGCAGTATTTT | CASSQNLAGGTDTQYF
many | TRBJ2-7 | TRBV14 | 15 | NA | TGTGCCAGCAGCCAAGACCGGGGGTTCCCCTACGAGCAGTACTTC | CASSQDRGFPYEQYF
NA | TRBJ1-1 | TRBV4-2 | 13 | NA | TGTGCCAGCAGCCACAGCCGGTCGGATGAAGCTTTCTTT | CASSHSRSDEAFF
many | TRBJ2-1 | TRBV11-3 | 14 | NA | TGTGCCAGCAGCTTAGCCAGGGTAGGGAATGAGCAGTTCTTC | CASSLARVGNEQFF
many | TRBJ2-5 | TRBV24-1 | 13 | TRBD2 | TGTGCCACCGGAGGACTAGCCTCCGAGACCCAGTACTTC | CATGGLASETQYF
NA | TRBJ2-7 | TRBV7-9 | 12 | NA | TGTGCCAGCACCCGAGAGGGGGGTGAGCAGTACTTC | CASTREGGEQYF
many | TRBJ2-1 | TRBV28 | 13 | NA | TGTGCCAGCAATGGGGGTGGAATCAATGAGCAGTTCTTC | CASNGGGINEQFF
NA | TRBJ2-1 | TRBV7-2 | 13 | NA | TGTGCCAGCAGCTTCCCGGGACTTAATGAGCAGTTCTTC | CASSFPGLNEQFF
many | TRBJ1-6 | TRBV10-3 | 13 | NA | TGTGCCATCAGTGGACAGCCAGATTCACCCCTCCACTTT | CAISGQPDSPLHF
many | TRBJ2-2 | TRBV9 | 15 | NA | TGTGCCAGCAGCCACGACAGGGCGGGGACCGGGGAGCTGTTTTTT | CASSHDRAGTGELFF
many | TRBJ2-4 | TRBV28 | 15 | NA | TGTGCCAGCAGGACAATGTTGGGAGCCAAAAACATTCAGTACTTC | CASRTMLGAKNIQYF
many | TRBJ1-5 | TRBV6-1 | 14 | TRBD1 | TGTGCCAGCCAACAGGGGGCAGGCAATCAGCCCCAGCATTTT | CASQQGAGNQPQHF
many | TRBJ2-3 | TRBV6-2/TRBV6-3 | 14 | NA | TGTGCCAGCAGTTACCGAACCTCGGCAGATACGCAGTATTTT | CASSYRTSADTQYF
many | TRBJ2-5 | TRBV2 | 14 | TRBD2 | TGTGCCAGCAGCGGGACTAGCGGTAAAGAGACCCAGTACTTC | CASSGTSGKETQYF
few | TRBJ2-1 | TRBV6-7 | 12 | NA | TGTGCCAGCAGTTACCAGAGTCTCGGGCAGTTCTTC | CASSYQSLGQFF
many | TRBJ2-5 | TRBV19 | 10 | NA | TGTGCCAGTAGTCCCTTGACCCAGTACTTC | CASSPLTQYF
few | TRBJ1-3 | TRBV4-3 | 15 | NA | TGCGCCAGCAGCCAAGGCCCAGGGCTGGGAAACACCATATATTTT | CASSQGPGLGNTIYF
NA | TRBJ1-1 | TRBV18 | 13 | TRBD1 | TGTGCCAGCTCACCACAGGGGGCGGCTGAAGCTTTCTTT | CASSPQGAAEAFF
NA | TRBJ2-1 | TRBV12-3/TRBV12-4 | 15 | NA | TGTGCCAGCAAAGAAGTCATGGGATTAAGCAATGAGCAGTTCTTC | CASKEVMGLSNEQFF
few | TRBJ2-7 | TRBV20-1 | 12 | NA | TGCAGTGCTAGGGACGGGCACTACGAGCAGTACTTC | CSARDGHYEQYF
NA | TRBJ1-2 | TRBV5-6 | 16 | NA | TGTGCCAGCAGCTCAGGAGCGGAGATGTTCAGATATGGCTACACCTTC | CASSSGAEMFRYGYTF
many | TRBJ2-5 | TRBV10-3 | 16 | TRBD2 | TGTGCCATCAGTGTTGGAGCGGGAGATCGTCAAGAGACCCAGTACTTC | CAISVGAGDRQETQYF
many | TRBJ2-1 | TRBV2 | 15 | TRBD2 | TGTGCCAGTCGACGAGCGCTAGCGGGGGGAAATGAGCAGTTCTTC | CASRRALAGGNEQFF
many | TRBJ2-5 | TRBV27 | 13 | NA | TGTGCCAGCAGTTTAAACCCTTCAGAGACCCAGTACTTC | CASSLNPSETQYF
many | TRBJ1-1 | TRBV19 | 17 | NA | TGTGCCAGTAGTATTATCTCGCGAGCGCAGGGTTCTATCGGGGCTTTCTTT | CASSIISRAQGSIGAFF
many | TRBJ2-7 | TRBV18 | 13 | NA | TGTGCCAGCTCAGCTGCATACGACCACGAGCAGTACTTC | CASSAAYDHEQYF
many | TRBJ1-5 | TRBV6-2/TRBV6-3 | 16 | NA | TGTGCCAGCAAAAGGGCCAGCGGTTATAGCAATCAGCCCCAGCATTTT | CASKRASGYSNQPQHF
many | TRBJ1-3 | TRBV10-3 | 16 | TRBD1 | TGTGCCATCAGTGAGTCTCGACAGGGAAGTGGAAACACCATATATTTT | CAISESRQGSGNTIYF
many | TRBJ2-2 | TRBV7-3 | 15 | NA | TGTGCCAGCAGCTCGAGGGTAGCGGACACCGGGGAGCTGTTTTTT | CASSSRVADTGELFF
many | TRBJ2-2 | TRBV4-1 | 15 | TRBD2 | TGCGCCAGCAGCCAACGGCCGGGAGGGGTCGGGGAGCTGTTTTTT | CASSQRPGGVGELFF
many | TRBJ2-7 | TRBV11-1 | 17 | NA | TGTGCCAGCAGCTTAGCCGGACACGGGTTGGAGGACTGGGAGCAGTACTTC | CASSLAGHGLEDWEQYF
many | TRBJ1-1 | TRBV6-1 | 12 | NA | TGTGCCAGCAGGACGACAGGAACTGAAGCTTTCTTT | CASRTTGTEAFF
many | TRBJ1-5 | TRBV18 | 13 | NA | TGTGCCAGCTCACAACTTAGCAATCAGCCCCAGCATTTT | CASSQLSNQPQHF
many | TRBJ2-7 | TRBV20-1 | 13 | TRBD2 | TGCAGTGCTCTTAGCGGGAAAGGGGGGGAGCAGTACTTC | CSALSGKGGEQYF
NA | TRBJ2-5 | TRBV12-3/TRBV12-4 | 14 | NA | TGTGCCAGCAGTTTCTCGGGGATCCAAGAGACCCAGTACTTC | CASSFSGIQETQYF
few | TRBJ2-1 | TRBV14 | 12 | NA | TGTGCCAGCAGCCTGATGCGTGAAGAGCAGTTCTTC | CASSLMREEQFF
NA | TRBJ1-2 | TRBV18 | 15 | NA | TGTGCCAGCTCACCACGGAGGGGGGGGGACGATGGCTACACCTTC | CASSPRRGGDDGYTF
few | TRBJ2-2 | TRBV15 | 15 | NA | TGTGCCACCAGCAGTCCGACACCGAACACCGGGGAGCTGTTTTTT | CATSSPTPNTGELFF
many | TRBJ1-1 | TRBV6-2/TRBV6-3 | 16 | TRBD1 | TGTGCCAGCATGGACAGGGACTCAGCTATGAACACTGAAGCTTTCTTT | CASMDRDSAMNTEAFF
once | TRBJ1-5 | TRBV10-3 | 14 | NA | TGTGCCATCAGTGAGTCACCTATTAATCAGCCCCGGCATTTT | CAISESPINQPRHF
NA | TRBJ2-1 | TRBV12-3/TRBV12-4 | 14 | TRBD1 | TGTGCCAGCATCCTGGGACAGGGGGTCGATGAGCAGTTCTTC | CASILGQGVDEQFF
NA | TRBJ1-2 | TRBV5-6 | 15 | NA | TGTGCCAGCAGCTTCGGGTCGGCGCCCGGCTATGGCTACACCTTC | CASSFGSAPGYGYTF
NA | TRBJ2-5 | TRBV28 | 14 | NA | TGTGCCAGCAGTTCCACGGGGGCAGGGGAGACCCAGTACTTC | CASSSTGAGETQYF
many | TRBJ2-5 | TRBV15 | 14 | NA | TGTGCCACCAGCAGAGATTTGGCCCAAGAGACCCAGTACTTC | CATSRDLAQETQYF
medium-sized | TRBJ2-3 | TRBV6-1 | 16 | TRBD2 | TGTGCCAGCACCGAATCGACTAGCGGACCCACAGATACGCAGTATTTT | CASTESTSGPTDTQYF
many | TRBJ2-1 | TRBV11-2 | 12 | NA | TGTGCCAGCAGCTTAGAACAACTAAGGCAGTTCTTC | CASSLEQLRQFF
once | TRBJ2-6 | TRBV7-8 | 16 | TRBD1 | TGTGCCAGCAGCAGACAGGGGGCGCGAGGGGCCAACGTCCTGACTTTC | CASSRQGARGANVLTF
NA | TRBJ2-5 | TRBV20-1 | 16 | NA | TGCAGTGCTAGATCTGGGGTGAATGTGGGGAGGGAGACCCAGTACTTC | CSARSGVNVGRETQYF
many | TRBJ2-7 | TRBV24-1 | 16 | TRBD1 | TGTGCCACCAGTGATTCAGTTGGGGACAGCTCCTACGAGCAGTACTTC | CATSDSVGDSSYEQYF
many | TRBJ2-7 | TRBV12-3/TRBV12-4 | 13 | NA | TGTGCCAGCAGGCGGACCGAGGGCTACGAGCAGTACTTC | CASRRTEGYEQYF